This T cell receptor beta chain was recovered during a study of shared clonotypes between healthy human individuals. The donors were adults (healthy and HIV-negative) with no recent acute infections or vaccinations. This clone was seen a single time. Germline V gene lookup returns CDR1 MDHEN and CDR2 SYDVKM. The CDR3 has 16 residues. V lost 2 bases and J 0 bases, leaving 11 bases between the germline ends. The protocol was immunoSEQ multiplex PCR, while the TCRdb copy is restricted to in-frame clones and leaves out a portion. The sample lists 1.6 million or so clones, around 98.5% occurring once. This clonotype was obtained from a man aged 25-45 years in good health. The sample comprised naive CD4+ T cells sorted from blood. The subset was: CD45RA+ positively selected. This chain connects TRBV28 to TRBJ1-3, with a weak D call TRBD1 (5 bases). The CDR3 protein is CASSLVIGVSGNTIYF. The CDR3 coding sequence is TGTGCCAGCAGTTTAGTTATAGGGGTCTCTGGAAACACCATATATTTT.